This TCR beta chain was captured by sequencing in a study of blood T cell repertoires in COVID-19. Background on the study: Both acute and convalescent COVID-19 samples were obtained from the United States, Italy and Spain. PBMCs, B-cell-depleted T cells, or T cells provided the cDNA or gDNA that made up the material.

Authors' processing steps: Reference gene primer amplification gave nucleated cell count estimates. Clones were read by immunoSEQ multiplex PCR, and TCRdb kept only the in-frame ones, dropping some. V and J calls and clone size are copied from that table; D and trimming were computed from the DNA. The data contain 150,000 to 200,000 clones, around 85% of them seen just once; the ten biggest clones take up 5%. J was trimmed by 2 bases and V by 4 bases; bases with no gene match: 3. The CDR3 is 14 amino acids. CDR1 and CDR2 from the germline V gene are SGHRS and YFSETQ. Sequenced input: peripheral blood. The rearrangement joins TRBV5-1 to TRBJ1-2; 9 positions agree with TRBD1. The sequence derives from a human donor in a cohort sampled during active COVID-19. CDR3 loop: CASSPDRGNYGYTF. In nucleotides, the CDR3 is TGCGCCAGCAGCCCTGACAGGGGGAACTATGGCTACACCTTC.